The sequence of this TCR beta chain was determined in a study of T cell repertoires in cytomegalovirus infection. The overall study: Recently identified HLA-C-restricted and well-studied HLA-B-restricted CMV epitopes were used. CMV infection and matching HLA type were both indicated by public TCR beta signatures.

V dropped 0 bases and J dropped 9 bases, with 14 bases sitting between them. Germline V lookup: CDR1 KGHSH, CDR2 LQKENI. The CDR3 totals 14 residues. TCRdb itself ran the reads through MiXCR, one entry per CDR3 protein. This repertoire shows 680,000 or so distinct CDR3 sequences, around 32% found once; its top ten account for roughly 18%. As for this clonotype: The antigen is not known.

The sequencing used cultured PBMCs, collected from culture after CMV antigen stimulation. The gene calls are TRBV18 and TRBJ2-5; D is ambiguous. The clonotype comes from a human donor in good health (CMV status not recorded). Some clones in this sample may be carry-over from other donors' samples. CDR3 bases: TGTGCCAGCTCACCACCCTCAGATACGACGGCCCAGTACTTC. Translation: CASSPPSDTTAQYF.